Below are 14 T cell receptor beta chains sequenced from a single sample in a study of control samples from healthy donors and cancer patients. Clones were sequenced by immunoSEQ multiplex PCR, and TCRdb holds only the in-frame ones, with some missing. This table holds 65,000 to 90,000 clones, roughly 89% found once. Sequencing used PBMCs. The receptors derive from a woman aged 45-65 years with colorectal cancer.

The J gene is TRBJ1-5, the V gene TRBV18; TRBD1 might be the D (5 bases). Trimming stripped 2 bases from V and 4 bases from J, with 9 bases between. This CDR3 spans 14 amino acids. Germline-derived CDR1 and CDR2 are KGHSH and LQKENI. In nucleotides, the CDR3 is TGTGCCAGCTCACCAATTGGGGGAAATCAGCCCCAGCATTTT. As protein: CASSPIGGNQPQHF.

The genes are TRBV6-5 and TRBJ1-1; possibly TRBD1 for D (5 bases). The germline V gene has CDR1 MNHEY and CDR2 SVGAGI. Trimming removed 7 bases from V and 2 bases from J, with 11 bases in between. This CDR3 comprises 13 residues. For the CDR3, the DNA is TGTGCCAGCATTCCCCAGGGAAACACTGAAGCTTTCTTT. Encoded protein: CASIPQGNTEAFF.

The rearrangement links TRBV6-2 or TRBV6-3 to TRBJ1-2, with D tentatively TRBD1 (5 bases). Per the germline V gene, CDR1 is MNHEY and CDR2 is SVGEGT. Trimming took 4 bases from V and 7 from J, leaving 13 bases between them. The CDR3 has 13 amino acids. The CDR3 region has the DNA TGTGCCAGCAGTTCCCAGGGAATTTCTGGCTACACCTTC. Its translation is CASSSQGISGYTF.

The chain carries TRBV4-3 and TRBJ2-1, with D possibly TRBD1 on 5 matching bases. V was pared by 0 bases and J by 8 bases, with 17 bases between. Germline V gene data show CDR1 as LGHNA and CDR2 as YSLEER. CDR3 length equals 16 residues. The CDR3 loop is CASSQDRAQGGDEQFF. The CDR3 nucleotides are TGCGCCAGCAGCCAAGATCGGGCCCAGGGTGGCGATGAGCAGTTCTTC.

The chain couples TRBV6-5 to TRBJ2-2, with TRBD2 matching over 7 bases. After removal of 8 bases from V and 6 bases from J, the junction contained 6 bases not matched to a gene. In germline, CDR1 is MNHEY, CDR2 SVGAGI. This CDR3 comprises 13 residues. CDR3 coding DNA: TGTGCCAGCGTCGGCGCGGGGGCCGGGGAGCTGTTTTTT. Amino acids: CASVGAGAGELFF.

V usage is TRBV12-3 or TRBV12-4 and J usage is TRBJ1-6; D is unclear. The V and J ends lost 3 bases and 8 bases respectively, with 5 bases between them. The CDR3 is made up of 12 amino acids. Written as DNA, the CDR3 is TGTGCCAGCAGTTTCCCCCATTCACCCCTCCACTTT. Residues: CASSFPHSPLHF.

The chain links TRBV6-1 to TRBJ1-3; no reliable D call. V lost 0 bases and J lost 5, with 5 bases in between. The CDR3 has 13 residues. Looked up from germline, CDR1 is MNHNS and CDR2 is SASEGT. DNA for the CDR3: TGTGCCAGCAGTGAAGCGCCCAGAAACACCATATATTTT. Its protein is CASSEAPRNTIYF.

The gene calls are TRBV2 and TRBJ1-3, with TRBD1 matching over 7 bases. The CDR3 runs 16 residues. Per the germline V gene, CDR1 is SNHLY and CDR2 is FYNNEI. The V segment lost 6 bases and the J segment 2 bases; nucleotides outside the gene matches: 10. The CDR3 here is CASSLNRGIAGNTIYF. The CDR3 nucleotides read TGTGCCAGCAGCCTTAACAGGGGAATCGCTGGAAACACCATATATTTT.

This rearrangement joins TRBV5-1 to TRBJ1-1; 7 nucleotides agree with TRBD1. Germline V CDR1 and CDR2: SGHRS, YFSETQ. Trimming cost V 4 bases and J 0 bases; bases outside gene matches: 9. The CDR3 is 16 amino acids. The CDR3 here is CASSPRGDSMNTEAFF. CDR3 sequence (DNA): TGCGCCAGCAGCCCCCGAGGGGACAGCATGAACACTGAAGCTTTCTTT.

The CDR3 sequence: CASSRPGTEAFF. For the CDR3, the DNA is TGTGCCAGCAGCAGGCCGGGGACTGAAGCTTTCTTT. The V call is TRBV6-2 or TRBV6-3, the J call TRBJ1-1; D is unclear. The V end was cut by 6 bases, the J end by 5 bases, with 10 bases between. From germline, CDR1 is MNHEY and CDR2 SVGEGT. The CDR3 covers 12 residues.

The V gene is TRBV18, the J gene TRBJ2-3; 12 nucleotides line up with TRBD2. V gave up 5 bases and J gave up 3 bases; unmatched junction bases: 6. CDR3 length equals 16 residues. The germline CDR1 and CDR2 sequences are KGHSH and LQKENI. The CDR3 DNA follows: TGTGCCAGCTCATCAACTAGCGGGGGGATAACAGATACGCAGTATTTT. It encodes CASSSTSGGITDTQYF.

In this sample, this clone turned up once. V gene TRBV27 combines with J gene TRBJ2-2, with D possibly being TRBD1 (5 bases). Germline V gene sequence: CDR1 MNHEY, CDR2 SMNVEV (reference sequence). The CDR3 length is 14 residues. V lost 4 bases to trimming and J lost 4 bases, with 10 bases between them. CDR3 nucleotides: TGTGCCAGCAGTTCAGGGTCGGGCACCGGGGAGCTGTTTTTT. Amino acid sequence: CASSSGSGTGELFF.

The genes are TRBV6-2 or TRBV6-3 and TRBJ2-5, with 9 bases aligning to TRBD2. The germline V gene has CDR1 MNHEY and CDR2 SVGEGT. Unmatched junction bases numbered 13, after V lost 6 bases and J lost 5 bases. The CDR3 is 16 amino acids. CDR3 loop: CASSAPSGGPIETQYF. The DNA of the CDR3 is TGTGCCAGCAGCGCCCCAAGCGGGGGGCCTATCGAGACCCAGTACTTC.

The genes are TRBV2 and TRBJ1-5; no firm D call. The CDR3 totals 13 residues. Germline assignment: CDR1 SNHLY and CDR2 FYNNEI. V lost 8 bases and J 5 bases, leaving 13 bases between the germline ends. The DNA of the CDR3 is TGTGCCAGCGGGTTTACGGCCGATCAGCCCCAGCATTTT. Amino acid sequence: CASGFTADQPQHF.